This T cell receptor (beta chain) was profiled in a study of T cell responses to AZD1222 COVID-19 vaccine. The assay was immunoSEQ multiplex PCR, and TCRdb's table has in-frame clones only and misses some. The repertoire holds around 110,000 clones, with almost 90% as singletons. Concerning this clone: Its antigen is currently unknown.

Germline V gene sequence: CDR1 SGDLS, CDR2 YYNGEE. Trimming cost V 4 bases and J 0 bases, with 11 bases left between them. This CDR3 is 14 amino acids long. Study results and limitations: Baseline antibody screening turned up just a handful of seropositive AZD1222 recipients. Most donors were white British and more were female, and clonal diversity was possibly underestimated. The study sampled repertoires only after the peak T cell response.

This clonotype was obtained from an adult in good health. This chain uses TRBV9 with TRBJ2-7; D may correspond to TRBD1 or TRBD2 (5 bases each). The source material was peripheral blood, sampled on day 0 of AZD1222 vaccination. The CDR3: CASSTGTASYEQYF. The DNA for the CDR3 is TGTGCCAGCAGCACCGGGACGGCCTCCTACGAGCAGTACTTC.